The clone carrying this T cell receptor beta chain occurred a few times. Antigen unknown. CDR1 and CDR2 (germline): SGHVS, FNYEAQ. The CDR3 totals 15 residues. Trimming took off 5 bases at V and 3 bases at J, with 14 bases between the two ends. MiXCR was run by TCRdb on the reads, yielding one entry per CDR3 protein. The sample includes about 900,000 distinct CDR3 sequences, 30% to 40% of them seen just once. These data originate in a study of T cell repertoires in cytomegalovirus infection. The overall study: CMV infection together with matching HLA type was indicated by public TCR beta signatures.

This specimen consisted of cultured CD8+ T cells from PBMCs, obtained from culture after CMV antigen stimulation. The chain couples TRBV7-6 to TRBJ1-5; the D gene is possibly TRBD1 (6 bases). The TCR comes from a human donor in good health (CMV status not recorded). Some clones in this sample may be carry-over from other donors' samples. This CDR3 reads CASSRITGSNQPQHF. The CDR3 DNA reads as TGTGCCAGCAGCCGTATTACAGGGTCCAATCAGCCCCAGCATTTT.